The present entry profiles one T cell receptor beta chain with its context. The record originates from a study of blood T cell repertoires in COVID-19. Germline lookup yields CDR1 MDHEN and CDR2 SYDVKM. The CDR3 has 13 residues. V was clipped by 6 bases and J by 1 base; unmatched bases: 3. Study processing details: Estimation of nucleated cell counts relied on the amplification of reference gene primers. Generated by immunoSEQ multiplex PCR, the TCRdb table keeps only in-frame clones and is missing some. Clone size and the V and J calls come from that table; the DNA yielded D and trimming. The data show some 260,000 clones, 65% to 85% seen once.

The sequenced material came from peripheral blood. This receptor was obtained from a woman between 40 and 50 years old with active or convalescent COVID-19. The rearrangement uses TRBV28 and TRBJ2-7; TRBD1 agrees at 7 bases. CDR3 region: CASSRGQSYEQYV. In nucleotides, the CDR3 is TGTGCCAGCAGCCGGGGACAGTCCTACGAGCAGTACGTC.